The 31 T cell receptor beta chains below were found in one sample sequenced in a study of blood T cells in healthy people across ages (dated by TCRdb to about 2015). Libraries came from 5' RACE. The reads were generated on an Illumina HiSeq 2500. The second PCR ran for roughly 7 to 11 cycles and used a J-beta primer mix along with a sample-barcoded 5' primer. TCRdb applied fastp at Q25 and MiXCR to the public reads, then kept only in-frame beta chains. Duplicate CDR3 protein sequences are folded into a single record with the most common DNA and genes. The sample profile shows about 1.1 million distinct CDR3 sequences; roughly two fifths of them were found once. The ten largest clones represent about an eighth of the sample. Sequencing was carried out using blood. The receptor source for this set is a man between 18 and 29 years old in good health.

This clonotype was observed a few times. The chain joins TRBV24-1 to TRBJ2-1; possibly TRBD1 for D (8 bases). Between the trimmed V and J ends, which lost 4 bases and 8 bases, there was a span of 17 bases. The CDR3 is 15 residues long. Germline V CDR1 and CDR2: KGHDR, SFDVKD. The DNA of the CDR3 is TGTGCCACCAGTGACGGACAGGGAGGGGTGTATGAGCAGTTCTTC. Translating gives CATSDGQGGVYEQFF.

The chain couples TRBV4-3 to TRBJ1-5; 9 nucleotides match TRBD1. This CDR3 region has 20 residues. V trimming: 0 bases; J trimming: 0 bases; junction bases outside the gene matches: 12. Germline loops: CDR1 LGHNA, CDR2 YSLEER. The CDR3 bases are TGCGCCAGCAGCCAAGATCCGGGACAGGGTGGATCCTATAGCAATCAGCCCCAGCATTTT. Its translation: CASSQDPGQGGSYSNQPQHF.

V usage is TRBV6-5 and J usage is TRBJ1-6; D ambiguous. The CDR3 runs to 14 residues. Trimming pared 7 bases from V and 5 bases from J, leaving 12 bases between. Germline values: CDR1 MNHEY, CDR2 SVGAGI. The CDR3 protein is CASTGSWHNSPLHF. Written as DNA, the CDR3 is TGTGCCAGCACGGGCAGTTGGCATAATTCACCCCTCCACTTT.

As to this clonotype: A much larger clone lies one base from this, so it may be a read error. The chain couples TRBV29-1 to TRBJ1-2; D perhaps matches TRBD1 (5 bases). The CDR3 is 12 amino acids. The germline V and J ends were trimmed by 6 bases and 7 bases, with 15 bases remaining between them. Per germline, CDR1 SQVTM and CDR2 ANQGSEA. The CDR3 loop reads CSVPGEDCGYTF. The CDR3 nucleotides read TGCAGCGTCCCGGGGGAGGACTGTGGCTACACCTTC.

The chain carries TRBV19 and TRBJ1-2, with D tentatively TRBD1 (6 bases). Trimming shortened V by 1 base and J by 2 bases, and 8 bases separated the two germline ends. Germline V gene data show CDR1 as LNHDA and CDR2 as SQIVND (reference sequence). The length of the CDR3 is 14 residues. CDR3 nucleotide sequence: TGTGCCAGTAGTATAGCCGGACAGAACTATGGCTACACCTTC. It encodes CASSIAGQNYGYTF.

This clonotype was picked up a small number of times. This chain connects TRBV5-5 to TRBJ2-1, with 8 bases identical to TRBD1. The V segment lost 3 bases and the J segment 4 bases; nucleotides outside the gene matches: 9. The CDR3 length is 16 residues. The germline V gene has CDR1 SGHKS and CDR2 YYEKEE (reference sequence). Written as DNA, the CDR3 is TGTGCCAGCAGCTACGTGACAGGGGCCCTATACAATGAGCAGTTCTTC. Its protein is CASSYVTGALYNEQFF.

This chain joins TRBV4-1 and TRBJ2-5; D is ambiguous. The V gene's germline CDR1 is MGHRA and CDR2 YSYEKL. The CDR3 spans 13 residues. V was clipped by 1 base and J by 5 bases, with 8 bases between them. CDR3 nucleotide sequence: TGCGCCAGCAGCCAAGCTGGTTTCGAGACCCAGTACTTC. This gives the protein CASSQAGFETQYF.

V usage is TRBV7-9 and J usage is TRBJ1-1, with D possibly being TRBD1 (5 bases). Germline CDR1 reads SEHNR; CDR2 reads FQNEAQ (reference sequence). Trimming left V 5 bases short and J 9 bases short, with 13 bases between. The CDR3 is 12 amino acids. The CDR3: CASSPGLVKAFF. The DNA of the CDR3 is TGTGCCAGCAGCCCGGGACTCGTAAAAGCTTTCTTT.

This sequence joins TRBV20-1 and TRBJ1-2; tentatively, D is TRBD1 (6 bases). CDR1 is DFQATT and CDR2 is SNEGSKA in the germline V gene (reference sequence). Trimming pared 0 bases from V and 6 bases from J, leaving 20 bases between. CDR3 size: 16 residues. The CDR3 bases are TGCAGTGCTAGAGATCTTGGGGGCGGGCGGAGTCATGGCTACACCTTC. Its protein is CSARDLGGGRSHGYTF.

This clonotype showed up just a few times. The chain recombines TRBV7-3 with TRBJ2-3; possibly TRBD1 for D (5 bases). The germline V gene has CDR1 SGHTA and CDR2 FQGTGA. The length of the CDR3 is 15 residues. V lost 5 bases and J lost 3, with 15 bases in between. CDR3: CASSPPRGTTDTQYF. CDR3 DNA: TGTGCCAGCAGCCCACCAAGGGGCACTACAGATACGCAGTATTTT.

This chain connects TRBV10-3 to TRBJ1-2; the D gene is possibly TRBD1 (5 bases). Germline values: CDR1 ENHRY, CDR2 SYGVKD. V was trimmed by 5 bases and J by 1 base, leaving 17 bases between them. The CDR3 consists of 16 residues. CDR3 DNA: TGTGCCATCAGTCCGACGGACACAGAGTTTAACTATGGCTACACCTTC. Protein: CAISPTDTEFNYGYTF.

The V and J genes are TRBV11-2 and TRBJ2-1; the match to TRBD2 covers 7 bases. With 5 bases clipped from V and 0 bases from J, the junction kept 10 bases outside the gene matches. From germline, CDR1 is SGHAT and CDR2 FQNNGV. The CDR3 covers 17 residues. The CDR3 nucleotides read TGTGCCAGCAGCGACCCCGAGCGGGGTAGCTCCTACAATGAGCAGTTCTTC. Translating gives CASSDPERGSSYNEQFF.

The chain's CDR3 is CASSFGAKYEEQYF. The CDR3 DNA is TGTGCCAGCAGCTTCGGGGCAAAGTACGAGGAGCAGTACTTC. The genes are TRBV5-5 and TRBJ2-7; D possibly uses TRBD1 or TRBD2 (5 bases each). The V gene lost 2 bases and the J gene lost 7 bases, with 16 bases spanning the gap. The CDR3 is made up of 14 amino acids. Germline CDR1 is SGHKS and CDR2 is YYEKEE (reference sequence).

This chain joins TRBV7-9 and TRBJ2-3, with a tentative D call TRBD1 (5 bases). Between the trimmed V and J ends, which lost 1 base and 6 bases, there was a span of 11 bases. The CDR3 covers 14 residues. Germline V gene sequence: CDR1 SEHNR, CDR2 FQNEAQ (reference sequence). Here the CDR3 reads CASSLGPPGDTQYF. The CDR3, as DNA: TGTGCCAGCAGCTTAGGTCCCCCAGGGGATACGCAGTATTTT.

The genes are TRBV6-1 and TRBJ2-3; D gene ambiguous. This CDR3 is built from 15 residues. V dropped 2 bases and J dropped 0 bases, with 9 bases sitting between them. Germline V gene lookup returns CDR1 MNHNS and CDR2 SASEGT. The CDR3 sequence: CASSEPVFSTDTQYF. The CDR3, as DNA: TGTGCCAGCAGTGAACCAGTATTCAGCACAGATACGCAGTATTTT.

V is TRBV6-1 and J is TRBJ1-2; D perhaps matches TRBD1 (6 bases). The V gene's germline CDR1 is MNHNS and CDR2 SASEGT. The CDR3 has 14 amino acids. Trimming pared 1 base from V and 4 bases from J, leaving 10 bases between. CDR3 DNA: TGTGCCAGCAGTGAAGGGCGACAGGCCTATGGCTACACCTTC. Translation: CASSEGRQAYGYTF.

This clonotype was found many times. This sequence joins TRBV29-1 and TRBJ2-6; 7 nucleotides agree with TRBD1. Germline loops: CDR1 SQVTM, CDR2 ANQGSEA. The CDR3 is 16 amino acids. V lost 6 bases and J lost 0; bases outside the gene matches: 8. CDR3 region: CSVSDRQDSGANVLTF. The DNA for the CDR3 is TGCAGCGTCTCGGACAGGCAAGACTCTGGGGCCAACGTCCTGACTTTC.

V and J are TRBV6-2 or TRBV6-3 and TRBJ1-3; no definite D call. Germline lookup yields CDR1 MNHEY and CDR2 SVGEGT. This CDR3 contains 12 residues. V was trimmed by 11 bases and J by 0 bases, leaving 8 bases between them. In DNA, the CDR3 is TGTGCCGTCGCGAGCTCTGGAAACACCATATATTTT. The encoded protein is CAVASSGNTIYF.

This clonotype was seen a few times. In nucleotides, the CDR3 is TGTGCCAGCAGTCCGGGACAGTCGAACACTGAAGCTTTCTTT. Residues: CASSPGQSNTEAFF. The chain employs TRBV12-3 or TRBV12-4 and TRBJ1-1; 7 bases are shared with TRBD1. The CDR3 contains 14 residues. The junction had 4 bases not matched to a gene; V was cut back by 5 bases and J by 1 base.

This clonotype was seen more than once but under ten times. The genes are TRBV20-1 and TRBJ2-1, with 10 bases aligning to TRBD2. The CDR3 is 13 amino acids. Germline loops: CDR1 DFQATT, CDR2 SNEGSKA (reference sequence). The CDR3 spells CSPGLAEYNEQFF. The CDR3 region has the DNA TGCAGCCCCGGACTAGCGGAATACAATGAGCAGTTCTTC.

The V call is TRBV5-1, the J call TRBJ2-5; D perhaps matches TRBD2 (5 bases). The V gene lost 4 bases and the J gene lost 3 bases, with 13 bases spanning the gap. This CDR3 region has 14 residues. Germline V gene lookup returns CDR1 SGHRS and CDR2 YFSETQ. The DNA of the CDR3 is TGCGCCAGCAGCCCGGGAACAGACGAAGAGACCCAGTACTTC. The encoded protein is CASSPGTDEETQYF.

The chain carries TRBV12-5 and TRBJ2-3; 11 nucleotides match TRBD2. Germline lookup yields CDR1 LGHNT and CDR2 FRNRAP. Trimming at V came to 6 bases and at J to 3 bases, leaving 11 bases not matched to a gene. This CDR3 has 17 residues. CDR3 residues: CASGPPLAGGTTDTQYF. The CDR3 DNA reads TGTGCTAGTGGCCCCCCCCTAGCGGGGGGAACGACAGATACGCAGTATTTT.

This clonotype was seen more than once but under ten times. The V and J genes are TRBV4-3 and TRBJ1-2, with 8 positions matching TRBD1. V shed 3 bases, J shed 4 bases, and the junction held 10 bases outside the gene matches. Per the germline V gene, CDR1 is LGHNA and CDR2 is YSLEER. The CDR3 length is 16 residues. As DNA, the CDR3 is TGCGCCAGCAGCCACCAGGACAGGGTTGGAACCTATGGCTACACCTTC. The encoded protein is CASSHQDRVGTYGYTF.

V is TRBV12-3 or TRBV12-4 and J is TRBJ1-3; D not certain. The CDR3 extends over 17 amino acids. V lost 6 bases, J lost 0 bases, and 18 bases lay in between. Written as DNA, the CDR3 is TGTGCCAGCAGGCCACCTATCGACGGTTACTCTGGAAACACCATATATTTT. Amino acid sequence: CASRPPIDGYSGNTIYF.

This clonotype was counted between two and nine times. This chain joins TRBV20-1 and TRBJ1-4; D may be TRBD1 (6 bases). Between the trimmed V and J ends, which lost 7 bases and 11 bases, there was a span of 23 bases. The CDR3 totals 14 residues. The germline CDR1 and CDR2 sequences are DFQATT and SNEGSKA (reference sequence). This CDR3 is CSVFPAQGIGKLFF. The CDR3 nucleotides read TGCAGTGTCTTCCCAGCGCAGGGGATCGGGAAACTGTTTTTT.

This clonotype was counted between two and nine times. V is TRBV12-3 or TRBV12-4 and J is TRBJ1-2; 8 positions agree with TRBD1. J was trimmed by 3 bases and V by 8 bases; bases with no gene match: 8. The length of the CDR3 is 14 residues. The CDR3 nucleotides are TGTGCCAGCGGCATAGGACAGGGCCACTATGGCTACACCTTC. Translating it yields CASGIGQGHYGYTF.

This clonotype was counted only a few times. This chain connects TRBV2 to TRBJ2-1; 8 bases agree with TRBD2. The CDR3 sequence is 13 residues long. In germline, CDR1 is SNHLY, CDR2 FYNNEI. V lost 9 bases, J lost 9 bases, and 10 bases stayed unmatched. Here the CDR3 reads CASSGTRRAEQFF. CDR3 DNA sequence: TGTGCCAGTTCCGGGACTAGGAGGGCTGAGCAGTTCTTC.

This clonotype was observed a handful of times. The rearrangement joins TRBV27 to TRBJ2-7; the D gene is possibly TRBD2 (6 bases). The germline CDR1 and CDR2 sequences are MNHEY and SMNVEV (reference sequence). The CDR3 spans 14 residues. The V end lost 5 bases, the J end lost 0 bases, and 11 bases lay between the germline ends. The CDR3 DNA reads TGTGCCAGCAGTCGAGCGGGTTTCTCCTACGAGCAGTACTTC. Amino acid sequence: CASSRAGFSYEQYF.

DNA for the CDR3: TGCAGCGTTGCGCAAGAAACATTCCAAGAGACCCAGTACTTC. The encoded protein is CSVAQETFQETQYF. The V call is TRBV29-1, the J call TRBJ2-5; D is undetermined. V lost 4 bases to trimming and J lost 1 base, with 13 bases between them. The CDR3 totals 14 residues. CDR1 is SQVTM, CDR2 ANQGSEA, per germline.

J is TRBJ2-1 and V is TRBV6-2 or TRBV6-3; D uncertain. V was pared by 6 bases and J by 8 bases, with 11 bases between. In germline, CDR1 is MNHEY, CDR2 SVGEGT. CDR3 length: 12 residues. CDR3 sequence (DNA): TGTGCCAGCAGCCGACTCGTCGATGAGCAGTTCTTC. Amino acid sequence: CASSRLVDEQFF.

This sequence joins TRBV28 and TRBJ1-4, with 8 nucleotides matching TRBD1. V was pared by 4 bases and J by 5 bases, with 9 bases of the junction left unmatched. This CDR3 is built from 16 residues. The V gene's germline CDR1 is MDHEN and CDR2 SYDVKM. The CDR3 coding sequence is TGTGCCAGCAGTTCCCCCCAGGGGGCTGTAAATGAAAAACTGTTTTTT. Protein: CASSSPQGAVNEKLFF.